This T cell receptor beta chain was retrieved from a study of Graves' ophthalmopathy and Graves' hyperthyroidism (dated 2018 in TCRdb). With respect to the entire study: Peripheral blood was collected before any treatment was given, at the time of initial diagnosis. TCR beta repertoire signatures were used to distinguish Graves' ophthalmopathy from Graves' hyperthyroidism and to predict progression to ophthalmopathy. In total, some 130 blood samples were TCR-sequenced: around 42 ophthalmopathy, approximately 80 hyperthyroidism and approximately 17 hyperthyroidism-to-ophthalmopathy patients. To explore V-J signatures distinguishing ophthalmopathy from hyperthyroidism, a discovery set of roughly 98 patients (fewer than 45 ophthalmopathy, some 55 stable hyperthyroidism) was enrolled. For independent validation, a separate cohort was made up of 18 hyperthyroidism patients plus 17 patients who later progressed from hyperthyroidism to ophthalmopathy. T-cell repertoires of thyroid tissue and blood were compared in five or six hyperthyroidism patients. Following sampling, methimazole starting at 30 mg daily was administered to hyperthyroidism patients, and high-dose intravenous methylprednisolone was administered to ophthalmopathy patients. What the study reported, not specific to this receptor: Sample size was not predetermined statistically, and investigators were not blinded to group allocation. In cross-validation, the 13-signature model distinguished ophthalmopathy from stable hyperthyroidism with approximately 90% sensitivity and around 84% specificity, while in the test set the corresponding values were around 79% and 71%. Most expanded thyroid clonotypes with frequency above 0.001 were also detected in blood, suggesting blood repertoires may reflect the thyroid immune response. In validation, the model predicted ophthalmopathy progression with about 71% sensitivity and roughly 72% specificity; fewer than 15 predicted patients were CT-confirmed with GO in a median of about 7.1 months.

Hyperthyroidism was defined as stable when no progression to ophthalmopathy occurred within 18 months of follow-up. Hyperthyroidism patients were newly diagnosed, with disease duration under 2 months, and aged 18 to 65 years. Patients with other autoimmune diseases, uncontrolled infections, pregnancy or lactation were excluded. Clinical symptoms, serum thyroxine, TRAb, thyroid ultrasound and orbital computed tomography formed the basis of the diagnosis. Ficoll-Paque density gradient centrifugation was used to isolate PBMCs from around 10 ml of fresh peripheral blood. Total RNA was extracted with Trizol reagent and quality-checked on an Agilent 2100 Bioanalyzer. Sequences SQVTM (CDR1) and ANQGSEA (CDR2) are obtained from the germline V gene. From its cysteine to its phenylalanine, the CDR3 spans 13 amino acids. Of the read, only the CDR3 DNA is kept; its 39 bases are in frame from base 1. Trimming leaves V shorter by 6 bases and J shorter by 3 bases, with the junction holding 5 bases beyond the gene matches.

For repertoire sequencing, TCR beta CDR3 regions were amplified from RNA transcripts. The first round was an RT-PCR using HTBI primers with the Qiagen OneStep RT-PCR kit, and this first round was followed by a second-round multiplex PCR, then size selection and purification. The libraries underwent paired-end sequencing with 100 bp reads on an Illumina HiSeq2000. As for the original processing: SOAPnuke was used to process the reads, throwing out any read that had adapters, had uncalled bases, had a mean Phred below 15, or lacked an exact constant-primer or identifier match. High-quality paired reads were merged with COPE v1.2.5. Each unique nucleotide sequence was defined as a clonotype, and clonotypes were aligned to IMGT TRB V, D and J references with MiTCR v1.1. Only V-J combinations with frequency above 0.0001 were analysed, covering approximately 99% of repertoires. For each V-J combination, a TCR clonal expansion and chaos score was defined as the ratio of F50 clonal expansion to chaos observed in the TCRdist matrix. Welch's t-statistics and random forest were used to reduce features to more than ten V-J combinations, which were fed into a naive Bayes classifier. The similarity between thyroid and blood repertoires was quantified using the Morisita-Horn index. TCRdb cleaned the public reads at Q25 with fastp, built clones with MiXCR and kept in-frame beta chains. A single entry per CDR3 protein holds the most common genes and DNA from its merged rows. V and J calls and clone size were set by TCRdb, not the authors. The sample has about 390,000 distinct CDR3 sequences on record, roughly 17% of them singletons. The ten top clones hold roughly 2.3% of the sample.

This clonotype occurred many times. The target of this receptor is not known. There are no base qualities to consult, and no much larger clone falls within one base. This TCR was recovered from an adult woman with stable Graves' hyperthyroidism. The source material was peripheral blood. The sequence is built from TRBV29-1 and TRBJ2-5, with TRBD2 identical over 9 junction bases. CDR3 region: CSVLAGAEETQYF. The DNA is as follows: TGCAGCGTCTTAGCGGGAGCGGAAGAGACCCAGTACTTC.